The rows below give T cell receptor beta chains drawn from one sample of a study of Tregs in tolerant kidney transplant recipients. Sequenced by immunoSEQ multiplex PCR; TCRdb stores in-frame clones only, minus some. Of some 90,000 clones in the sample, roughly 92% were seen once. The sequenced material came from CD8+ T cells from blood. These receptors came from a human donor in good health. Each CDR3 is given with its conserved first and last residue. D genes are given only for firm matches. Some rows have no size entry. The others give once, few or many, or a class for an expanded clone.

size,J,D,V,DNA,CDR3
NA,TRBJ2-7,NA,TRBV7-8,TGTGCCAGCAGCTTAGAAGGACCCGGAGCCTACGAGCAGTACTTC,CASSLEGPGAYEQYF
NA,TRBJ2-1,TRBD1,TRBV6-5,TGTGCCAGCAGTGTGGACAGGGGCTCCTACAATGAGCAGTTCTTC,CASSVDRGSYNEQFF
NA,TRBJ2-5,NA,TRBV6-4,TGTGCCAGCAGTCCGATGACGGATCCCCTGGAGACCCAGTACTTC,CASSPMTDPLETQYF
once,TRBJ2-5,TRBD1,TRBV2,TGTGCCAGCAGGGGGACAGATATCCAAGAGACCCAGTACTTC,CASRGTDIQETQYF
once,TRBJ1-1,NA,TRBV6-4,TGTGCCAGCAGTACCGGCAACGGGGATGAAGCTTTCTTT,CASSTGNGDEAFF
NA,TRBJ2-7,TRBD2,TRBV4-1,TGCGCCAGCAGCCCCGCGGGAGGTCCTACAAGCTCCTACGAGCAGTACTTC,CASSPAGGPTSSYEQYF
NA,TRBJ2-7,TRBD1,TRBV7-8,TGTGCCAGCAGTTCCGGGACAGGCCCCTACGAGCAGTACTTC,CASSSGTGPYEQYF
NA,TRBJ2-7,TRBD2,TRBV30,TGTGCCTGGAGTCCCCCAATTAGCGGGAGTTTTTACGAGCAGTACTTC,CAWSPPISGSFYEQYF
NA,TRBJ1-2,NA,TRBV4-1,TGCGCCAGCAGCCAAGCCAAGGGAATTGTCGGGGGCTACACCTTC,CASSQAKGIVGGYTF
NA,TRBJ2-7,TRBD1,TRBV7-9,TGTGCCAGCAGCCCCTCGCCGGGACAGCACTACGAGCAGTACTTC,CASSPSPGQHYEQYF
NA,TRBJ2-7,NA,TRBV9,TGTGCCAGCAGCGTAGGTGTGACAACTTCTGAGGAGCAGTACTTC,CASSVGVTTSEEQYF
NA,TRBJ2-5,NA,TRBV6-5,TGTGCCAGCAGTGACCCGATCCAAGAGACCCAGTACTTC,CASSDPIQETQYF
NA,TRBJ1-1,TRBD1,TRBV5-1,TGCGCCAGCAGCTTGTCCGGGACAGGGGGGAACACTGAAGCTTTCTTT,CASSLSGTGGNTEAFF
NA,TRBJ1-1,NA,TRBV10-2,TGCGCCAGCAGTGAGAGCAGGGCTGGGACTGAAGCTTTCTTT,CASSESRAGTEAFF
NA,TRBJ1-1,NA,TRBV30,TGTGCCTGGAGAGACGTACCTGAAGCTTTCTTT,CAWRDVPEAFF
NA,TRBJ2-5,TRBD2,TRBV4-1,TGCGCCAGCAGCCCTAGCGGGACAGAGACCCAGTACTTC,CASSPSGTETQYF
NA,TRBJ2-7,NA,TRBV2,TGTGCCAGCAGTGAAGCTCTCAGAGGACTGAGTTACGAGCAGTACTTC,CASSEALRGLSYEQYF
NA,TRBJ2-2,NA,TRBV5-1,TGCGCCAGCAGCTTGGCCAGGCAGGGGTCGAACACCGGGGAGCTGTTTTTT,CASSLARQGSNTGELFF
NA,TRBJ2-7,NA,TRBV27,TGTGCCAGCAGCCCGACAGCGTACGAGCAGTACTTC,CASSPTAYEQYF
NA,TRBJ2-3,NA,TRBV27,TGTGCCAGTTCGTTTACAGGTAACCCTAGCACAGATACGCAGTATTTT,CASSFTGNPSTDTQYF
NA,TRBJ1-4,NA,TRBV27,TGTGCCAGCACCCCCCGGGGGGGAAGAAATGAAAAACTGTTTTTT,CASTPRGGRNEKLFF
NA,TRBJ2-5,NA,TRBV11-3,TGTGCCAGCATTCGCCGGGTCCCTGTAGGGAGAGAGACCCAGTACTTC,CASIRRVPVGRETQYF
NA,TRBJ2-7,TRBD2,TRBV9,TGTGCCAGCAGCGTAGCTGGCAGCGGGGGTTACGAGCAGTACTTC,CASSVAGSGGYEQYF
medium-sized,TRBJ2-1,TRBD2,TRBV4-2,TGTGCCAGCAGCCAAGATAGTAGCGGGGGGTACAATGAGCAGTTCTTC,CASSQDSSGGYNEQFF
NA,TRBJ1-2,NA,TRBV15,TGTGCCACCAGCAGAGCCTCAAGGGCCCTGGACTATGGCTACACCTTC,CATSRASRALDYGYTF
NA,TRBJ2-7,NA,TRBV6-1,TGTGCCAGCAGTGATTCGGCAGCCTACGAGCAGTACTTC,CASSDSAAYEQYF
NA,TRBJ2-7,NA,TRBV9,TGTGCCAGCAGCGTTGGGGGGTCCTCCTACGAGCAGTACTTC,CASSVGGSSYEQYF
NA,TRBJ1-1,NA,TRBV7-8,TGTGCCAGCAGCTTAAGGCGCAGAATGAACACTGAAGCTTTCTTT,CASSLRRRMNTEAFF
NA,TRBJ1-4,NA,TRBV6-5,TGTGCCAGCAGAATTACCGGGACATCTAATGAAAAACTGTTTTTT,CASRITGTSNEKLFF
NA,TRBJ1-1,TRBD1,TRBV5-1,TGCGCCAGCAGCTTGAAAGACAGGGGGATCACTTTCTTT,CASSLKDRGITFF
NA,TRBJ2-7,NA,TRBV6-1,TGTGCCAGCAGTGCAGGTCGGGCAGGGGCTATCTACTACGAGCAGTACTTC,CASSAGRAGAIYYEQYF
NA,TRBJ1-3,NA,TRBV15,TGTGCCTCTCAGGGCTCCGGAAACACCATATATTTT,CASQGSGNTIYF
NA,TRBJ2-5,NA,TRBV13,TGTGCCAGCAGCCCACATACCCAAGAGACCCAGTACTTC,CASSPHTQETQYF